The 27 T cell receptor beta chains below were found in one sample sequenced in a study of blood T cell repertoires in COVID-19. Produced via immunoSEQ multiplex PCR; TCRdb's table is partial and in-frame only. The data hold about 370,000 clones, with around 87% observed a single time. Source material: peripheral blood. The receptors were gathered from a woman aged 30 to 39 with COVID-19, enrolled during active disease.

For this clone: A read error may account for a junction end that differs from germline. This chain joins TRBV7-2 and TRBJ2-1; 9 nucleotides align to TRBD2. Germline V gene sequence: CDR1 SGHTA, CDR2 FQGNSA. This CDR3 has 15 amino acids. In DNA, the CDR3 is TGTGCCAGCGGCTTCATAGCGGGAGTCATAAATGAGCAGTTCTTC. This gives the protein CASGFIAGVINEQFF.

The CDR3 DNA reads as TGTGCCAGCAGTTCGCGGGGACTAGCGGCGCAGTATTTT. This encodes CASSSRGLAAQYF. V gene TRBV25-1 combines with J gene TRBJ2-3; 11 bases fit TRBD2. V shed 5 bases, J shed 10 bases, and the junction held 5 bases outside the gene matches. CDR1 MGHDK and CDR2 SYGVNS come from the germline V gene. This CDR3 contains 13 residues.

The CDR3 DNA reads TGTGCCAGCAGTTCGCCCGCCAGGGGCGCGTACAGTGAAGCTTTCTTT. Translating gives CASSSPARGAYSEAFF. V is TRBV28 and J is TRBJ1-1; possible D gene TRBD1, 6 bases. Germline CDR1 MDHEN, CDR2 SYDVKM. Trimming shortened V by 4 bases and J by 7 bases, and 22 bases separated the two germline ends. This CDR3 contains 16 residues.

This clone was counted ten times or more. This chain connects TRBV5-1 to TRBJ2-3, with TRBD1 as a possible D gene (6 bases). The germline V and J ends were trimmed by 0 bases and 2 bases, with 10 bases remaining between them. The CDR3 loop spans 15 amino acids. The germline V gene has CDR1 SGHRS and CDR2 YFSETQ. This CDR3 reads CASSLVGTTTDTQYF. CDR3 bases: TGCGCCAGCAGCTTGGTGGGGACAACCACAGATACGCAGTATTTT.

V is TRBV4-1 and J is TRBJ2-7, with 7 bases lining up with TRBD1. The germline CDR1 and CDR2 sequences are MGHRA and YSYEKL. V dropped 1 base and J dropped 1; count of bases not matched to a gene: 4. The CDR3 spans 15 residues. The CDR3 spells CASSQVRQGSYEQYF. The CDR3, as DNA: TGCGCCAGCAGCCAAGTTAGACAGGGATCCTACGAGCAGTACTTC.

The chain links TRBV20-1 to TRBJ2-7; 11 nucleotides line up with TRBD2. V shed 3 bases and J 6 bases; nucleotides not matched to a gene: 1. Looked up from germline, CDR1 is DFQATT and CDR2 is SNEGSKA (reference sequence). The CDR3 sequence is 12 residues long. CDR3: CSASLAGGEQYF. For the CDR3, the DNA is TGCAGTGCTAGTCTAGCGGGAGGCGAGCAGTACTTC.

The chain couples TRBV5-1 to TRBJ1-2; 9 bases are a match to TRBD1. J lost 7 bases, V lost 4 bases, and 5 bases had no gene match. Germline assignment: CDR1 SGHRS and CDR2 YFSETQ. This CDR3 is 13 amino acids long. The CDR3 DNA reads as TGCGCCAGCAGCCGGGGACAGGGCGGTGGCTACACCTTC. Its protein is CASSRGQGGGYTF.

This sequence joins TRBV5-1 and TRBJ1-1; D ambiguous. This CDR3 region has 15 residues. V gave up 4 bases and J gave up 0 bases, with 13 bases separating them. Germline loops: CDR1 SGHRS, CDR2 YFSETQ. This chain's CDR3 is CASSTDTVLNTEAFF. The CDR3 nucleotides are TGCGCCAGCAGCACAGACACGGTACTGAACACTGAAGCTTTCTTT.

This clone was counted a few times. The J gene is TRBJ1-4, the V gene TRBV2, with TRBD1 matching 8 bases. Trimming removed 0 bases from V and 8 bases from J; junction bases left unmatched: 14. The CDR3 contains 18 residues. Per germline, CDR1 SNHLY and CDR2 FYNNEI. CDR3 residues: CASSEALGRGLREEKLFF. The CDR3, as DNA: TGTGCCAGCAGTGAAGCGCTTGGCAGGGGGCTCAGGGAGGAAAAACTGTTTTTT.

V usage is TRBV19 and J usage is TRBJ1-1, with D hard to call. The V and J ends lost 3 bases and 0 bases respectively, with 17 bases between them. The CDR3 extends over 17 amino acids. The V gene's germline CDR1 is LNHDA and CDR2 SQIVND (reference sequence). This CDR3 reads CASSMDSMGIMNTEAFF. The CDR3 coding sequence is TGTGCCAGTAGTATGGACTCCATGGGGATCATGAACACTGAAGCTTTCTTT.

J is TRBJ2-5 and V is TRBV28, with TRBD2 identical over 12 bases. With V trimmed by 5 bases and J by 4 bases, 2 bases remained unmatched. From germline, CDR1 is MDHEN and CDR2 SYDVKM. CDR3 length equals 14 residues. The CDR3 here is CASSLAGGIETQYF. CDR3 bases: TGTGCCAGCAGTCTAGCGGGAGGGATAGAGACCCAGTACTTC.

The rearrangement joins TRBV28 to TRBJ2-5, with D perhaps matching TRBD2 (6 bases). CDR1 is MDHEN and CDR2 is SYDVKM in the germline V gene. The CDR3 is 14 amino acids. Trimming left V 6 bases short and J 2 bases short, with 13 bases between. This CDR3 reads CASRGRRVQETQYF. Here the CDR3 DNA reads TGTGCCAGCAGGGGGCGGAGGGTACAAGAGACCCAGTACTTC.

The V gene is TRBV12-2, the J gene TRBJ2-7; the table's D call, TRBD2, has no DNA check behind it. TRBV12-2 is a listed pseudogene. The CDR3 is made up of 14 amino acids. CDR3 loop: CASRLVQEAYEQYF. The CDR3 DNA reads TGTGCAAGTCGCTTAGTCCAGGAGGCGTACGAGCAGTACTTC.

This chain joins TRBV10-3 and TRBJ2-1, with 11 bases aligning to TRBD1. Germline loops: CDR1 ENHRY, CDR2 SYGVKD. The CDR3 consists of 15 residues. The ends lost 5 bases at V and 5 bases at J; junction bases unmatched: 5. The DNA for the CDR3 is TGTGCCATCAGTTCGGACAGGGGGCAGGACAATGAGCAGTTCTTC. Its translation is CAISSDRGQDNEQFF.

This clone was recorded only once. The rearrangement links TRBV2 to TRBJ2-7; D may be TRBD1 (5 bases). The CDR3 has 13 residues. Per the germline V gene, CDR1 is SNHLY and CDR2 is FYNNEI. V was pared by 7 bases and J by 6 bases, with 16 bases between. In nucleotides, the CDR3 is TGTGCCAGCAACGCTAGGGGTTGGGTCGAGCAGTACTTC. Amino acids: CASNARGWVEQYF. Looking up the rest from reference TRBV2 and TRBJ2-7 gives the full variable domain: EPEVTQTPSHQVTQMGQEVILRCVPISNHLYFYWYRQILGQKVEFLVSFYNNEISEKSEIFDDQFSVERPDGSNFTLKIRSTKLEDSAMYFCASNARGWVEQYFGPGTRLTVT.

The CDR3 nucleotides are TGTGCCAGCAGTGAGAGGGGGCAAGGCTATGGGGCCAACGTCCTGACTTTC. This encodes CASSERGQGYGANVLTF. The rearrangement uses TRBV2 and TRBJ2-6; 7 bases fit TRBD1. In germline, CDR1 is SNHLY, CDR2 FYNNEI. The junction had 8 bases not matched to a gene; V was cut back by 3 bases and J by 3 bases. The CDR3 spans 17 residues.

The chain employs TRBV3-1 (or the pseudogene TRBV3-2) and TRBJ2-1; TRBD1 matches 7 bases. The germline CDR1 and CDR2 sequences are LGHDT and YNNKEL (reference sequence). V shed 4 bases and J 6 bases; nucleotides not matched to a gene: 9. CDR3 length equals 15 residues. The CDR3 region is CASSLRQGWVNEQFF. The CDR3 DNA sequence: TGTGCCAGCAGCCTGCGACAGGGATGGGTCAATGAGCAGTTCTTC.

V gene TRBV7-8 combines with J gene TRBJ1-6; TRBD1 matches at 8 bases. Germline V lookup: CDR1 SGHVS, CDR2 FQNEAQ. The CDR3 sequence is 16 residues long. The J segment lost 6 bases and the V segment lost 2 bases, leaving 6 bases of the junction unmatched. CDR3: CASSLNRDRINSPLHF. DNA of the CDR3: TGTGCCAGCAGCTTAAACCGGGACAGGATTAATTCACCCCTCCACTTT. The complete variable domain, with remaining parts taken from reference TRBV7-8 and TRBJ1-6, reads GAGVSQSPRYKVAKRGQDVALRCDPISGHVSLFWYQQALGQGPEFLTYFQNEAQLDKSGLPSDRFFAERPEGSVSTLKIQRTQQEDSAVYLCASSLNRDRINSPLHFGNGTRLTVT.

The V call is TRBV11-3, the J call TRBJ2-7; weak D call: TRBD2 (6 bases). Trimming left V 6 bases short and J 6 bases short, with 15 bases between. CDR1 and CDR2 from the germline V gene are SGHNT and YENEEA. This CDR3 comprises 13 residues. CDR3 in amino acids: CASSLRRGGEQYF. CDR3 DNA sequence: TGTGCCAGCAGTCTACGGAGGGGTGGCGAGCAGTACTTC.

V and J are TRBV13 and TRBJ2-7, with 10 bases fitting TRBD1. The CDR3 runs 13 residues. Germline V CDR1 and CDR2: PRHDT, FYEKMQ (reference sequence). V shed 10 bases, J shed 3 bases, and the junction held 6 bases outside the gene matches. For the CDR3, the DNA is TGTGCCACCCGGGACAGGGGTTTCTACGAGCAGTACTTC. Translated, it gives CATRDRGFYEQYF.

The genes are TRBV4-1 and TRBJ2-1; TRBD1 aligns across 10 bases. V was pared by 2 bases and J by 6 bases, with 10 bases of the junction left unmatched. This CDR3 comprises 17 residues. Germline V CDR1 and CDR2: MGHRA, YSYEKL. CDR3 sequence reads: CASSQSPPRTGGNEQFF. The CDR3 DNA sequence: TGCGCCAGCAGCCAATCGCCTCCCAGGACAGGGGGCAATGAGCAGTTCTTC.

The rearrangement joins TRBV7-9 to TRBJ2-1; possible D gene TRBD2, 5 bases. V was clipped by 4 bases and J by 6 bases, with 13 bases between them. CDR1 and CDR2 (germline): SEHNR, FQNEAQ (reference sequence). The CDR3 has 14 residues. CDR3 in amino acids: CASSSDPEGNEQFF. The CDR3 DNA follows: TGTGCCAGCAGCTCGGACCCCGAGGGCAATGAGCAGTTCTTC.

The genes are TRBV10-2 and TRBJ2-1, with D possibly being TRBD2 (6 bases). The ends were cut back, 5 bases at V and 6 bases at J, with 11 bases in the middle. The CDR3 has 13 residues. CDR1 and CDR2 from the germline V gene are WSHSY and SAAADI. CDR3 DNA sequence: TGCGCCAGCAGTCGGGTTAGCGGCAATGAGCAGTTCTTC. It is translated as CASSRVSGNEQFF.

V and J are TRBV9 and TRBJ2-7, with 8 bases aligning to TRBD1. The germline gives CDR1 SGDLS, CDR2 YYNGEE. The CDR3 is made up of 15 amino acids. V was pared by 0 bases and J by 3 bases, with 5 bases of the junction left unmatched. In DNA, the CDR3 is TGTGCCAGCAGCGTAGCTCCGACAGGGGACTACGAGCAGTACTTC. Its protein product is CASSVAPTGDYEQYF. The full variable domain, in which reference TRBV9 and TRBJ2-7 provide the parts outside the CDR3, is DSGVTQTPKHLITATGQRVTLRCSPRSGDLSVYWYQQSLDQGLQFLIQYYNGEERAKGNILERFSAQQFPDLHSELNLSSLELGDSALYFCASSVAPTGDYEQYFGPGTRLTVT.

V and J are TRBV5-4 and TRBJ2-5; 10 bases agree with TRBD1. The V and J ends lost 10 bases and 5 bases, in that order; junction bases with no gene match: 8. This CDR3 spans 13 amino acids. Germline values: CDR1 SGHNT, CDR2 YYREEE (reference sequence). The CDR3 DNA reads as TGTGCCGGTAGGGACAGGGGCGGCGAGACCCAGTACTTC. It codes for CAGRDRGGETQYF.

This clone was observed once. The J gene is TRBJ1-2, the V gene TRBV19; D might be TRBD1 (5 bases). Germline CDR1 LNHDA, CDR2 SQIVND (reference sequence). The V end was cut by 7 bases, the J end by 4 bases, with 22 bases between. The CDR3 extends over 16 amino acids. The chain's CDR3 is CASTPRGDLRLYGYTF. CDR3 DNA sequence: TGTGCCAGTACCCCCCGCGGGGACCTCAGGCTCTATGGCTACACCTTC. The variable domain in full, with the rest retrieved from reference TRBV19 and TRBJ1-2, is DGGITQSPKYLFRKEGQNVTLSCEQNLNHDAMYWYRQDPGQGLRLIYYSQIVNDFQKGDIAEGYSVSREKKESFPLTVTSAQKNPTAFYLCASTPRGDLRLYGYTFGSGTRLTVV.

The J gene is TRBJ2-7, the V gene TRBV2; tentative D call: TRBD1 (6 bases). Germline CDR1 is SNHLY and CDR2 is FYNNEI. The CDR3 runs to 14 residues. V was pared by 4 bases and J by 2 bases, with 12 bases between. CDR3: CASSVWQGTYEQYF. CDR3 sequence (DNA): TGTGCCAGCAGTGTCTGGCAGGGGACCTACGAGCAGTACTTC.